The 5 T cell receptor beta chains listed next were all sequenced from one sample in a study of blood T cell repertoires in COVID-19. Repertoires were generated with immunoSEQ multiplex PCR, while TCRdb's copy carries only in-frame clones and drops some. The sample contains 200,000 to 250,000 clones, just over 85% of which appear only once. The sequenced material came from PBMCs or T cells enriched from blood (not recorded which). The receptors stem from a woman aged 45-59 years with acute COVID-19.

This sequence joins TRBV7-6 and TRBJ2-1, with D possibly matching TRBD1 (7 bases). This CDR3 has 18 amino acids. Germline CDR1 is SGHVS and CDR2 is FNYEAQ. Trimming removed 2 bases from V and 0 bases from J, with 17 bases in between. CDR3 in DNA: TGTGCCAGCAGCTTACAGGGGGGTGACGCGAGCTCCTACAATGAGCAGTTCTTC. Protein: CASSLQGGDASSYNEQFF.

The rearrangement joins TRBV7-2 to TRBJ2-7; D is possibly TRBD2 (5 bases). Germline V CDR1 and CDR2: SGHTA, FQGNSA. The CDR3 consists of 16 residues. V was clipped by 2 bases and J by 2 bases, with 16 bases between them. The CDR3 here is CASSLRAGDRAYEQYF. In DNA form, the CDR3 reads TGTGCCAGCAGCTTACGGGCGGGCGACCGAGCCTACGAGCAGTACTTC.

The chain has TRBV3-1 (or the pseudogene TRBV3-2) and TRBJ2-7; the match to TRBD1 covers 10 bases. Germline V gives CDR1 LGHDT, CDR2 YNNKEL (reference sequence). The CDR3 totals 15 residues. Unmatched junction bases numbered 6, after V lost 1 base and J lost 6 bases. CDR3 protein: CASSQVGTGAFEQYF. The CDR3 coding sequence is TGTGCCAGCAGCCAAGTCGGGACAGGGGCCTTCGAGCAGTACTTC.

The chain recombines TRBV12-3 or TRBV12-4 with TRBJ1-1; TRBD1 matches 8 bases. This CDR3 comprises 13 residues. The V and J ends lost 6 bases and 5 bases, in that order; junction bases with no gene match: 5. The CDR3 sequence: CASSYRGGTEAFF. The CDR3 bases are TGTGCCAGCAGCTACAGGGGGGGAACTGAAGCTTTCTTT.

V is TRBV14 and J is TRBJ2-1; D remains ambiguous. Germline V CDR1 and CDR2: SGHDN, FVKESK. This CDR3 is 15 amino acids long. V shed 4 bases and J shed 6 bases, with 16 bases lying between them. CDR3 loop: CASSLHLGAGNEQFF. CDR3 coding DNA: TGTGCCAGCAGCCTCCACCTCGGAGCCGGCAATGAGCAGTTCTTC.